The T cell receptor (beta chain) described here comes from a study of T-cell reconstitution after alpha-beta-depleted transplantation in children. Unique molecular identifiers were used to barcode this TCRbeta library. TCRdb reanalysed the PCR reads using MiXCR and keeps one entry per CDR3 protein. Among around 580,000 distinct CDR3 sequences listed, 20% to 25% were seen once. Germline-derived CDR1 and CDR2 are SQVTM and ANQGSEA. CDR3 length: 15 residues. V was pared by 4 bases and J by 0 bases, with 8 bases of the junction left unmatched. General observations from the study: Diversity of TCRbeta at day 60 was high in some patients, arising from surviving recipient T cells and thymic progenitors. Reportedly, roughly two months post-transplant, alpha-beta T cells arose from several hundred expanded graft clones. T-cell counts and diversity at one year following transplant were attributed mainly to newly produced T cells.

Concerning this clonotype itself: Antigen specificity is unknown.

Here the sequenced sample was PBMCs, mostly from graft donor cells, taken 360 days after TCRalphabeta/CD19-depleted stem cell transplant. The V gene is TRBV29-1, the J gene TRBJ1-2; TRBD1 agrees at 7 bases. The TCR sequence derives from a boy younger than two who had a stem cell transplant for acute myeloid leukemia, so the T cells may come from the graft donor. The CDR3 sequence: CSVGPRQGPNYGYTF. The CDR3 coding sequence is TGCAGCGTTGGGCCCCGACAGGGTCCTAACTATGGCTACACCTTC. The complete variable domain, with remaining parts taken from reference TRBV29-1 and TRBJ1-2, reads SAVISQKPSRDICQRGTSLTIQCQVDSQVTMMFWYRQQPGQSLTLIATANQGSEATYESGFVIDKFPISRPNLTFSTLTVSNMSPEDSSIYLCSVGPRQGPNYGYTFGSGTRLTVV.